The present entry profiles one TCR beta chain with its context. Its antigen is not known. Trimming took off 2 bases at V and 3 bases at J, with 7 bases between the two ends. The CDR3 totals 14 residues. Germline CDR1 and CDR2: MNHEY and SVGAGI. The data were taken from a study of beta chain features in type 1 diabetes. Notes on the study in general: Cells expressing TCR highly could be over-represented by cDNA sequencing. Shorter TCRB CDR3s, moderately but significantly so, marked every one of the four CD4+ subsets in Type 1 diabetes patients. Patients showed naive, central memory and Treg TCRB repertoires that appeared more similar than those of healthy donors.

Expressed TCRB transcripts were sequenced after all isolated RNA was converted to cDNA. Regulatory, naive and central memory T cell samples averaged about 3.5 million reads. Using immunoSEQ multiplex PCR, the repertoire was profiled, and TCRdb retains in-frame clones only, with some absent. The sample has about 170,000 clones; approximately 8.1% are singletons. Populations isolated by sorting all had purity greater than 95%. Sequencing input: central memory CD4+ T cells from blood. This sequence was found in a woman aged 40 to 50 with type 1 diabetes. This chain uses TRBV6-5 with TRBJ1-4; D is possibly TRBD1 (5 bases). Here the CDR3 DNA reads TGTGCCAGCAGTTACAGGGGTGCTAATGAAAAACTGTTTTTT. Translating gives CASSYRGANEKLFF.